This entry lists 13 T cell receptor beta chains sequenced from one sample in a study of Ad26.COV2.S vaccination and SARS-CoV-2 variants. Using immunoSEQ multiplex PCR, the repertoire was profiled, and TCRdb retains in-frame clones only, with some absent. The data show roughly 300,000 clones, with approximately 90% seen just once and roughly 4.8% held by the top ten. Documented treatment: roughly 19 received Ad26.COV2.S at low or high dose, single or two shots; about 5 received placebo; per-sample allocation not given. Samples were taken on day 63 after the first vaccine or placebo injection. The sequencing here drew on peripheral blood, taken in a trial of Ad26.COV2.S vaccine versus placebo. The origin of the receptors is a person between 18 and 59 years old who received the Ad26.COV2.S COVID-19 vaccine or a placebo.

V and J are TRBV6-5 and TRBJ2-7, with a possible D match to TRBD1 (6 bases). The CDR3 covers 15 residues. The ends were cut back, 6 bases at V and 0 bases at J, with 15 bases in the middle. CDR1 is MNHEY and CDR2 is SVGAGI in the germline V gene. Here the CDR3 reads CASSQDRSHSYEQYF. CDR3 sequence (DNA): TGTGCCAGCAGCCAAGACAGGAGCCACTCCTACGAGCAGTACTTC.

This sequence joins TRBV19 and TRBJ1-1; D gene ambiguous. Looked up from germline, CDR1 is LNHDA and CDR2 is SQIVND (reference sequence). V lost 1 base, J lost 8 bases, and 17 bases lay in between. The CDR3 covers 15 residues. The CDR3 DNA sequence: TGTGCCAGTAGTATAGTCGGTTGGGAAGGTGCCGAAGCTTTCTTT. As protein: CASSIVGWEGAEAFF.

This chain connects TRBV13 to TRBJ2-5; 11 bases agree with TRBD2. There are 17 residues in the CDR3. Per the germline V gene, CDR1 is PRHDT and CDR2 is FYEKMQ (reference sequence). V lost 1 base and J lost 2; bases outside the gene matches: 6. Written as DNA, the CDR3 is TGTGCCAGCAGCTTAGCAACTAGCGGGGGACTTCAAGAGACCCAGTACTTC. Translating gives CASSLATSGGLQETQYF. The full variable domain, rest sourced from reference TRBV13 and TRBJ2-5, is AAGVIQSPRHLIKEKRETATLKCYPIPRHDTVYWYQQGPGQDPQFLISFYEKMQSDKGSIPDRFSAQQFSDYHSELNMSSLELGDSALYFCASSLATSGGLQETQYFGPGTRLLVL.

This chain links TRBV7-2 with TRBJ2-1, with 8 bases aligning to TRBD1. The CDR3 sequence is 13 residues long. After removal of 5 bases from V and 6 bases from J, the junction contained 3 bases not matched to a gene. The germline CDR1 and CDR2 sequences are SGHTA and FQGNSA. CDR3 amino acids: CASSMGQVNEQFF. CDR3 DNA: TGTGCCAGCAGCATGGGACAGGTCAATGAGCAGTTCTTC.

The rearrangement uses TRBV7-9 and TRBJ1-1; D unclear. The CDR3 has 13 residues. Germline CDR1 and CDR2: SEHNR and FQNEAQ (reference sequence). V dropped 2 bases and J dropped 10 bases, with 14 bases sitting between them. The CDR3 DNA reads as TGTGCCAGCAGCTTATTTTCTAGTAAGAGAGCTTTCTTT. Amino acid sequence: CASSLFSSKRAFF.

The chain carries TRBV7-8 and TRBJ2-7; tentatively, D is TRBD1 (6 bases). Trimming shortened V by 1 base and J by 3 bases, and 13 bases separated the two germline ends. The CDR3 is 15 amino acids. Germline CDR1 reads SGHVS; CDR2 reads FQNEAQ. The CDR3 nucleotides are TGTGCCAGCAGCTTAGGGGGGCAGACGTTCTACGAGCAGTACTTC. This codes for CASSLGGQTFYEQYF.

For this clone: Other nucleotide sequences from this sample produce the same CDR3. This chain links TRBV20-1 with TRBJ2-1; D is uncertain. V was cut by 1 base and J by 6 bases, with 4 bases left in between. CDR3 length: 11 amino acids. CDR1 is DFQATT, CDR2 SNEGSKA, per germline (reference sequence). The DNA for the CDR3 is TGCAGTGCTAGAGTAGTCAATGAGCAGTTCTTC. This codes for CSARVVNEQFF.

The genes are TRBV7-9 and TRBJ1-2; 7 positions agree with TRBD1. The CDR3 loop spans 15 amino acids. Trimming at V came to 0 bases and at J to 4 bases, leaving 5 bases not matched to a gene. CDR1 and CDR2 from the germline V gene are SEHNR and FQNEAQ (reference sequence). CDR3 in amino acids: CASSLAAGGSYGYTF. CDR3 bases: TGTGCCAGCAGCTTAGCGGCAGGGGGAAGCTATGGCTACACCTTC.

The CDR3 DNA reads TGTGCCAGCAGTCCCCCTATGGAGGGCACTGAAGCTTTCTTT. It is translated as CASSPPMEGTEAFF. The V and J genes are TRBV6-2 or TRBV6-3 and TRBJ1-1; D gene uncertain. This CDR3 contains 14 residues. Germline V gene lookup returns CDR1 MNHEY and CDR2 SVGEGT. V shed 5 bases and J shed 4 bases, with 14 bases lying between them.

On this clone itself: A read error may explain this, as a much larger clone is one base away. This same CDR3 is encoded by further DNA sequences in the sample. DNA of the CDR3: TGTGCCAGTAGTTTGTTGGACAGGGTACGTCAGCCCCAGCATTTT. This gives the protein CASSLLDRVRQPQHF. The chain uses TRBV28 and TRBJ1-5; 8 bases align to TRBD1. The CDR3 has 15 residues. Germline assignment: CDR1 MDHEN and CDR2 SYDVKM.

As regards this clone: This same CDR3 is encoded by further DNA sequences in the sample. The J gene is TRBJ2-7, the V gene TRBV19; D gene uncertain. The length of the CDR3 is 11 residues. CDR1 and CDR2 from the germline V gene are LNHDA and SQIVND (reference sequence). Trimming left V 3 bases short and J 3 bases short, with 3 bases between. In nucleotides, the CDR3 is TGTGCCAGTAGTATGGGCTACGAGCAGTACTTC. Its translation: CASSMGYEQYF.

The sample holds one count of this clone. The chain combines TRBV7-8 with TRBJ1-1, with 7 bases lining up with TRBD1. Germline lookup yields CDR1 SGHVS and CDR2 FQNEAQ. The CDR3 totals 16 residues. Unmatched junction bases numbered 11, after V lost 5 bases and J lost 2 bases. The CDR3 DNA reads TGTGCCAGCAGCATTGACAGGGATGGGGAAAACACTGAAGCTTTCTTT. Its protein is CASSIDRDGENTEAFF.

CDR3 bases: TGTGCCAGCAGCCCTCGGACAGGGCCAAATGAAAAACTGTTTTTT. Its protein is CASSPRTGPNEKLFF. The rearrangement uses TRBV7-6 and TRBJ1-4, with TRBD1 matching 8 bases. The germline V gene encodes CDR1 SGHVS and CDR2 FNYEAQ. Unmatched junction bases numbered 7, after V lost 5 bases and J lost 5 bases. The CDR3 is 15 residues long.